Described below is a single T cell receptor (beta chain) sequence and its context. Its antigen is not yet known. Base qualities are missing; no much larger clone stands one base away. The germline V gene provides CDR1 SGDLS and CDR2 YYNGEE. Counted from cysteine to phenylalanine, this CDR3 has 15 amino acids. The entry retains the CDR3 DNA only, 45 bases that are in frame from base 1. To demonstrate the VDJtools post-analysis software, TCR beta repertoires were profiled from the peripheral blood of 10 to 15 young patients with multiple sclerosis. The multiple sclerosis patients were children and adolescents between roughly 6 and 16 years of age. This entry is derived from a study of post-analysis software for immune sequencing data (dated by TCRdb to the mid-2010s). General notes on the study: Relapsing-remitting, secondary progressive and progressive-relapsing multiple sclerosis were recorded as disease courses, and subtype annotation was lacking for some patients. The patient repertoires were compared against 11 previously published healthy control repertoires obtained from donors aged roughly 6 to 28 years. A subset of samples was prepared in parallel using single-end sample barcoding, then pooled and co-amplified after Illumina adapter ligation.

Overall study results and their limits: The multiple sclerosis patient group was slightly younger than the control group. Significantly higher frequencies in patients than in controls were found for five or six TRBV segments, including TRBV5-6, TRBV5-1 and TRBV20-1. Significantly lower normalized Chao1 diversity was found in multiple sclerosis patients than in controls, suggesting substantial peripheral T-cell clonal expansion. When samples were clustered directly using the F measure, samples prepared in the same batch co-clustered strongly, which prompted a batch-effect correction.

Receptors were amplified or captured by PCR. The sequencing machine was an Illumina HiSeq 2500. Unique molecular identifiers were incorporated into TCR beta cDNA libraries to reduce PCR and sequencing biases. Roughly 500,000 cDNA molecules were obtained per 1 to 10 million input T cells, so each molecule approximated one T cell. Patient libraries were prepared and sequenced with the same protocol used for the earlier healthy control dataset. Samples belonging to the same batch were prepared together, multiplexed and sequenced on a shared HiSeq lane. In the original analysis: Raw barcoded reads were processed with MIGEC, and single-read molecular identifier groups were discarded before consensus assembly and CDR3 extraction. VDJtools was used for post-analysis of the clonotype tables, with diversity normalized by down-sampling every dataset to the smallest sample size. Repertoire overlap clustering matched CDR3 amino acid but not nucleotide sequences to correct batch-related cross-sample contamination. In-frame beta chains were kept once TCRdb had trimmed the public reads at Q25 with fastp and called clones with MiXCR. Duplicate CDR3 protein sequences are folded into a single record with the most common DNA and genes. TCRdb, not the original authors, processed these V and J calls. The sample yields more than 500,000 distinct CDR3 sequences; roughly 34% were counted once. The top ten clonotypes cover under 7% of the sample.

The chain links TRBV9 with TRBJ2-5; 8 of the junction bases match TRBD1. The tail of the sequence fits TRBJ2-7 better, so the J call may be wrong. Source material: blood. The receptor's source is a girl under 18 with multiple sclerosis. The sequenced DNA: TGTGCCAGCAGCGTAGTGGCAGGGGGCATCCACGAGCAGTACTTC. Its translation is CASSVVAGGIHEQYF.